This is a list of T cell receptor beta chains from one sample in a study of blood T cell repertoires in COVID-19. The repertoire was sequenced with immunoSEQ multiplex PCR; TCRdb's copy has only in-frame clones and lacks some. This table holds 150,000 to 250,000 clones, approximately 85% found once. Sequencing was carried out using PBMCs or T cells enriched from blood (not recorded which). The receptors were sampled from a man aged 35 to 55 who had recovered from COVID-19. The conserved cysteine and the conserved F or W are not part of the CDR3 here. The D gene is left open where the match is weak. Size values are once, few and many counts, or a class for expanded clones, and some rows have none.

>TRBJ1-2|-|-|TRBV5-1
ASSYLGGDGYT
>TRBJ2-1|TRBD1|-|TRBV6-5
AASRGQGEQF
>TRBJ1-1|-|many|TRBV4-1
ASSHRRGNTEAF
>TRBJ2-7|-|-|TRBV27
ASSIQRTDIPSEQY
>TRBJ1-1|TRBD1|few|TRBV6-4
ASSDPHRQGVDTEAF
>TRBJ2-7|-|-|TRBV5-6
ASSFSQSYEQY
>TRBJ1-1|TRBD1|few|TRBV29-1
SVTGQGNTEAF
>TRBJ2-2|-|-|TRBV15
ATSRDLQGPLTGELF
>TRBJ2-1|-|-|TRBV30
AWSPGLTIYNEQF
>TRBJ2-1|TRBD2|-|TRBV7-8
ASSLALAGVGNEQF
>TRBJ1-5|-|-|TRBV2
ASRLGGAGNQPQH
>TRBJ2-2|-|-|TRBV11-3
ASSSQVTGELF
>TRBJ2-7|-|-|TRBV19
ASSRSSRTYEQY
>TRBJ2-1|-|-|TRBV4-3
ASSQGVAGINEQF
>TRBJ1-6|-|-|TRBV5-1
ASRQGGNSPLH
>TRBJ1-1|-|-|TRBV11-1
ASSLQPNTEAF
>TRBJ2-2|TRBD1|-|TRBV19
ASSRDRGNTGELF
>TRBJ1-4|-|-|TRBV3-1/TRBV3-2
ASSQGEEKLF
>TRBJ2-7|TRBD1|few|TRBV3-1/TRBV3-2
ASSQVTGGSYEQY
>TRBJ1-1|-|-|TRBV9
ASSSAGGMNTEAF
>TRBJ1-2|-|-|TRBV5-6
ASSPGDYGYT
>TRBJ2-5|TRBD2|-|TRBV4-3
ASSQDAGRGETQY
>TRBJ2-1|-|-|TRBV5-1
ASSLESSASYNEQF
>TRBJ1-3|-|-|TRBV5-1
ASTLGDTIY
>TRBJ1-2|-|-|TRBV7-3
ASSLSGRGRGYT
>TRBJ2-3|-|-|TRBV21-1
ASSKALRRHQY